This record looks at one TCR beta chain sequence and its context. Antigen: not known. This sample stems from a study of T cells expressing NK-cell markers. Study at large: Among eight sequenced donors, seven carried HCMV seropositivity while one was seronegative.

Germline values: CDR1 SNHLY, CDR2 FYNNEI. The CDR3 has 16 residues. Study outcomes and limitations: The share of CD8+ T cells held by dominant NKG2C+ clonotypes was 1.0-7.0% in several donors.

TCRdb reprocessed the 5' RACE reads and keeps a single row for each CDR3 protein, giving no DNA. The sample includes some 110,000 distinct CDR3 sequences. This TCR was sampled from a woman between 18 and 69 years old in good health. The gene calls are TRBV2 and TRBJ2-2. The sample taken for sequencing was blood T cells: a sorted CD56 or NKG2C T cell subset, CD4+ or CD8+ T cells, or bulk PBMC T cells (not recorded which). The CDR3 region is CASSAGLEYYTGELFF.